This T cell receptor beta chain was identified during a study of T cell responses to AZD1222 COVID-19 vaccine. Profiled with immunoSEQ multiplex PCR; TCRdb holds only in-frame clones, not every one. The data show around 100,000 clones, approximately 87% seen once. Points on this clone: Its antigen is currently unknown.

Germline lookup yields CDR1 MNHEY and CDR2 SVGEGT. V lost 3 bases, J lost 5 bases, and 16 bases lay in between. This CDR3 spans 15 amino acids. Findings and caveats of the study: Clonal diversity was possibly underestimated; the donors were predominantly white British and more often female. At baseline, just five to seven AZD1222 recipients tested seropositive.

This sequence was found in an adult in good health. This sample comprised peripheral blood, obtained on day 0 of MenACWY control vaccination. J is TRBJ2-5 and V is TRBV6-2 or TRBV6-3, with D possibly TRBD1 on 7 matching bases. The CDR3 DNA is TGTGCCAGCAGTTATGGAGGGGGCGATTGGGAGACCCAGTACTTC. It yields the protein CASSYGGGDWETQYF.